Sequencing of this T cell receptor (beta chain) was carried out in a study of cytomegalovirus exposure and HLA in healthy donors. Study results and limitations: There was a cluster of highly shared sequence variants that was likely a sequencing artifact. Per a later analysis, about 15,000 TCR beta sequences showed association with HLA alleles at 0.05 false discovery rate.

This CDR3 comprises 16 residues. V shed 1 base and J 5 bases; nucleotides not matched to a gene: 6. CDR1 and CDR2 from the germline V gene are SGHRS and YFSETQ. On this clone itself: Its antigen is not known.

The primer mix had 60 Vbeta and 13 Jbeta primers. Produced via immunoSEQ multiplex PCR; TCRdb's table is partial and in-frame only. The profile shows about 81,000 clones, about nine tenths of them singletons. This sequence was found in a man between 18 and 35 years old in good health and CMV-seronegative. The chain couples TRBV5-1 to TRBJ2-5; 12 bases are shared with TRBD2. Sequencing was carried out using PBMCs. CDR3 sequence: CASSLNGLAGRETQYF. DNA of the CDR3: TGCGCCAGCAGCTTGAACGGACTAGCGGGAAGGGAGACCCAGTACTTC.